This T cell receptor beta chain comes out of a study of long-term antiretroviral therapy in people with HIV. A single count supports this clone. The CDR3 spans 13 residues. From germline, CDR1 is SGHNT and CDR2 YENEEA. V shed 4 bases, J shed 6 bases, and the junction held 4 bases outside the gene matches. Samples were assayed with immunoSEQ v3.0 at survey level. Sequencing used immunoSEQ multiplex PCR; TCRdb keeps in-frame clones, though not all of them. The repertoire has some 16,000 clones, just over 90% of them found once; the top ten carry 10% to 15%. This TCR was recovered from a woman between 35 and 50 years old with HIV. The rearrangement uses TRBV11-3 and TRBJ2-7; 9 nucleotides line up with TRBD1. The sample consisted of unsorted PBMCs, taken 0.6 years after starting antiretroviral therapy. This CDR3 is CASSSTGGVEQYF. The CDR3 DNA follows: TGTGCCAGCAGCTCGACAGGGGGAGTCGAGCAGTACTTC.